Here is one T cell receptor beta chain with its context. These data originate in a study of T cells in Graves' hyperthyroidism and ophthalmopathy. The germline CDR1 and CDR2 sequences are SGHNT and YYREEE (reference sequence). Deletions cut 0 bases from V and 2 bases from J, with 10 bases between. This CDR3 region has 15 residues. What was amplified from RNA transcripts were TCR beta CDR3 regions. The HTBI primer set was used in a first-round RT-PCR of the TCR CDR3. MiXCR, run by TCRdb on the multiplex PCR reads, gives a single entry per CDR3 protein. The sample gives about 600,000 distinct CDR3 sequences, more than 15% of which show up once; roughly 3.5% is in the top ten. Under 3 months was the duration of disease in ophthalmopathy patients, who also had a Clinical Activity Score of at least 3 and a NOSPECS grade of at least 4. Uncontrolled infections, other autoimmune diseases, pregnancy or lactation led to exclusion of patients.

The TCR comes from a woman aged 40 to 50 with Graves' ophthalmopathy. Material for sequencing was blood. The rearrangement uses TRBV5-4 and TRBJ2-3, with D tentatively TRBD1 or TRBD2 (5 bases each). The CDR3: CASSLGGSITDTQYF. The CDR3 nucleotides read TGTGCCAGCAGCTTGGGGGGGTCCATCACAGATACGCAGTATTTT.